This is a list of T cell receptor beta chains from one sample in a study of blood T cell repertoires in COVID-19. Assay used: immunoSEQ multiplex PCR; TCRdb lists only in-frame clones, some missing. This sample has about 300,000 clones, with approximately 90% found just once. The specimen sequenced was peripheral blood. These receptors were taken from a woman between 50 and 59 years old with COVID-19, enrolled during active disease. CDR3s include the opening cysteine and the closing phenylalanine or tryptophan. A D gene is named only where the DNA matches it firmly. Clone sizes are given selectively: once, few, many, or a class where the clone is expanded.

v_gene	j_gene	abundance	d_gene	CDR3nt	CDR3aa
TRBV30	TRBJ2-5	NA	NA	TGTGCCTGGAGTGCGGGGTCGGAGACCCAGTACTTC	CAWSAGSETQYF
TRBV5-6	TRBJ1-2	NA	NA	TGTGCCAGCAGCTTGGAGTTATCCCCGTCGGGCTATGGCTACACCTTC	CASSLELSPSGYGYTF
TRBV24-1	TRBJ2-1	once	NA	TGTGCCACCAGTAGGGGTAAACAGGAGACCATTAGGTGTGGCTACTACAATGAGCAGTTCTTC	CATSRGKQETIRCGYYNEQFF
TRBV7-9	TRBJ1-4	NA	NA	TGTGCCAGCAGTCTCGGGAGAGAAAAACTGTTTTTT	CASSLGREKLFF
TRBV7-9	TRBJ1-1	NA	NA	TGTGCCAGCAGCTTAGCCCCGCTCGAGGACACTGAAGCTTTCTTT	CASSLAPLEDTEAFF
TRBV30	TRBJ1-4	NA	NA	TGTGCCTTGACGGACTATAATGAAAAACTGTTTTTT	CALTDYNEKLFF
TRBV24-1	TRBJ2-1	NA	TRBD1	TGTGCCACCAGTGATCCGACAGGGGGTTTTAACAATGAGCAGTTCTTC	CATSDPTGGFNNEQFF
TRBV6-5	TRBJ1-2	NA	NA	TGTGCCAGCACCCCGGGAGGCAATGGCTACACCTTC	CASTPGGNGYTF
TRBV30	TRBJ1-5	NA	TRBD1	TGTGCCTGGAGTCGGACAGGGCAGAATCAGCCCCAGCATTTT	CAWSRTGQNQPQHF
TRBV2	TRBJ1-2	NA	TRBD1	TGTGCCAGCAGCTCCGACAGGGGGACGTTCGGTGGCTACACCTTC	CASSSDRGTFGGYTF
TRBV6-6	TRBJ1-5	NA	NA	TGTGCCAGCATGTCCTGGGGGGATCAGCCCCAGCATTTT	CASMSWGDQPQHF
TRBV15	TRBJ1-2	NA	NA	TGTGCCACCAGCAGAGCGGGTGGCGGGGGGCTGGTTAACTATGGCTACACCTTC	CATSRAGGGGLVNYGYTF
TRBV5-4	TRBJ2-3	NA	TRBD2	TGTGCCAGCAGCTTGAGGGAGGGACCAAGCACAGATACGCAGTATTTT	CASSLREGPSTDTQYF
TRBV9	TRBJ2-2	NA	NA	TGTGCCAGCAGGGACAATCGGGCGAACACCGGGGAGCTGTTTTTT	CASRDNRANTGELFF
TRBV24-1	TRBJ1-2	NA	NA	TGTGCCACCAGTGATCCGGGATTAGCTAACTATGGCTACACCTTC	CATSDPGLANYGYTF
TRBV3-1/TRBV3-2	TRBJ1-6	NA	NA	TGTGCCAGCAGCCAAAACGGAGGGGTGAATTCACCCCTCCACTTT	CASSQNGGVNSPLHF
TRBV11-3	TRBJ2-1	NA	TRBD2	TGTGCCAGCAGCTTAGGGACTAGCGGGAGGGGGAATGAGCAGTTCTTC	CASSLGTSGRGNEQFF
TRBV7-9	TRBJ1-3	NA	TRBD1	TGTGCCAGCAGCTCTCGGACAGGATCAGCTGGAAACACCATATATTTT	CASSSRTGSAGNTIYF
TRBV20-1	TRBJ2-5	NA	TRBD1	TGCAGTGCTAGTTCGGGGGACAGGGGACTTGTTTTGGAGACCCAGTACTTC	CSASSGDRGLVLETQYF
TRBV7-9	TRBJ2-3	NA	TRBD2	TGTGCCAGCAGCTTGGGGCTAGCGGGTAGCAGGGATACGCAGTATTTT	CASSLGLAGSRDTQYF
TRBV29-1	TRBJ2-7	NA	TRBD1	TGCAGCGTTGAATCGCGACAGGGGGGTAGGTACGAGCAGTACTTC	CSVESRQGGRYEQYF
TRBV18	TRBJ2-4	NA	TRBD1	TGTGCCAGCTCACCACTCGAGGGGGCTGCCAAAAACATTCAGTACTTC	CASSPLEGAAKNIQYF